The clone carrying this TCR beta chain showed up just a few times. An end of the junction differs from the germline gene, which may be a read error. A J-beta primer mix and a sample-barcoded 5' primer were used in a second PCR of about 7 to 12 cycles. TCRdb reanalysed the 5' RACE reads using MiXCR and keeps one entry per CDR3 protein. The sample consists of about 650,000 distinct CDR3 sequences, 32% of them appearing once. CDR3 length: 15 residues. Per germline, CDR1 SGHDT and CDR2 YYEEEE. The data were taken from a study of blood T cells in healthy people across ages. The chain employs TRBV5-6 and TRBJ2-3, with 9 bases fitting TRBD1. This TCR was recovered from an elderly woman in good health. Material for sequencing was blood. The CDR3 DNA reads TGTGCCAGCAGACCGGACAGGGGCGGAGGAGATGCGCAGTATTTT. Its translation is CASRPDRGGGDAQYF. The full variable domain, with the rest looked up from reference TRBV5-6 and TRBJ2-3, is DAGVTQSPTHLIKTRGQQVTLRCSPKSGHDTVSWYQQALGQGPQFIFQYYEEEERQRGNFPDRFSGHQFPNYSSELNVNALLLGDSALYLCASRPDRGGGDAQYFGPGTRLTVL.